This entry features one TCR beta chain sequence. What it recognizes is unknown. The germline V gene has CDR1 SGDLS and CDR2 YYNGEE. The CDR3 sequence is 14 residues long. J lost 6 bases, V lost 4 bases, and 6 bases had no gene match. The primer mix had 60 Vbeta and 13 Jbeta primers. Source study methods: Approximately 73 million unique TCR beta chains, roughly 10 million shared, were counted in a later analysis. Assay: immunoSEQ multiplex PCR; the TCRdb copy retains only in-frame clones and omits some. From that table come the V and J calls and clone size; the DNA was used to work out D and trimming. This sample carries about 200,000 clones, approximately 79% of them seen once, and the ten largest clones take roughly 4.5%. The data are from a study of cytomegalovirus exposure and HLA in healthy donors. Study-level points and caveats: The availability of immune exposure information extended only to CMV serostatus. Equally common other TCR beta chains were less clonally expanded than HLA-associated ones, a later analysis found.

Sequences were obtained from PBMCs. The chain recombines TRBV9 with TRBJ1-1; 10 positions agree with TRBD1. The origin of this receptor is a woman in her 30s in good health and CMV-seropositive. CDR3 coding DNA: TGTGCCAGCAGCCCGGGGACAGGGGACCCTGAAGCTTTCTTT. This sequence encodes CASSPGTGDPEAFF.